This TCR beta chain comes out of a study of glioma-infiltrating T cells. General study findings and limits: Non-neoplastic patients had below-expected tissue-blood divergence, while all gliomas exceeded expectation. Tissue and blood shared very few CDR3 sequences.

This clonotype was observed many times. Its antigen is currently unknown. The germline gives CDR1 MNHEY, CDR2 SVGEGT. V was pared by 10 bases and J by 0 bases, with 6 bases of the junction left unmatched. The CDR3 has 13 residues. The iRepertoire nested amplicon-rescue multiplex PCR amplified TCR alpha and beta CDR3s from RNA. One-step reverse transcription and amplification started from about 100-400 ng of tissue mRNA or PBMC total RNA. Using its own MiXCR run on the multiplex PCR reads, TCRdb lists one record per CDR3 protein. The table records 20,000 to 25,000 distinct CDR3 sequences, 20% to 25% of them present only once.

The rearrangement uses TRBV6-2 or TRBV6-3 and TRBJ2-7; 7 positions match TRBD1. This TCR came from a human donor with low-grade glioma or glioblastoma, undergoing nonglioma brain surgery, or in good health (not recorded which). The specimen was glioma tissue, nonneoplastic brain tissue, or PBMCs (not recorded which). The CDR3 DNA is TGTGCCATTACCGGGACAGTCTCCTACGAGCAGTACTTC. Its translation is CAITGTVSYEQYF.